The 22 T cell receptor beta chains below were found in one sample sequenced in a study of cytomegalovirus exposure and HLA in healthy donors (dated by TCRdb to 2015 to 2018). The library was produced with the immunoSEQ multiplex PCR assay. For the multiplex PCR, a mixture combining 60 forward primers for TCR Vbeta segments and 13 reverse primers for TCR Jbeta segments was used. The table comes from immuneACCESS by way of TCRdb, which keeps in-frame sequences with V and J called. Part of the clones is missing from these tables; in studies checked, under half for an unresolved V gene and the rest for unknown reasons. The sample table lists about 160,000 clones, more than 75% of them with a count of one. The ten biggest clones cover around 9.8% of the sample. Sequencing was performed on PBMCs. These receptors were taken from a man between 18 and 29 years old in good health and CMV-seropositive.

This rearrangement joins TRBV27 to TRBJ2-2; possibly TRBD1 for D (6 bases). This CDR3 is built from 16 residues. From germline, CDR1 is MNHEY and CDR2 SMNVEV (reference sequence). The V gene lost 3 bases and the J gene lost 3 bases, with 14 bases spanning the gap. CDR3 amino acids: CASSFKGVSDTGELFF. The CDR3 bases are TGTGCCAGCAGTTTTAAGGGGGTGAGCGACACCGGGGAGCTGTTTTTT.

The CDR3 coding sequence is TGTGCCAGCAGCTTAACAGGGGGTAAGAACGAGCAGTACTTC. It specifies CASSLTGGKNEQYF. V usage is TRBV5-4 and J usage is TRBJ2-7; 8 bases match TRBD1. The V segment lost 2 bases and the J segment 5 bases; nucleotides outside the gene matches: 6. The germline V gene has CDR1 SGHNT and CDR2 YYREEE (reference sequence). The CDR3 has 14 amino acids. Based on the CDR3 plus reference TRBV5-4 and TRBJ2-7, the full variable domain is ETGVTQSPTHLIKTRGQQVTLRCSSQSGHNTVSWYQQALGQGPQFIFQYYREEENGRGNFPPRFSGLQFPNYSSELNVNALELDDSALYLCASSLTGGKNEQYFGPGTRLTVT.

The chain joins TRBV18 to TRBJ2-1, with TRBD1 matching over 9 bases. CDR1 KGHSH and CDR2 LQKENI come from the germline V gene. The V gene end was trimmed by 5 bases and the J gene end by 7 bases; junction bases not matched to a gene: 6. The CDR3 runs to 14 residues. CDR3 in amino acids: CASSDRDRANEQFF. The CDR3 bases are TGTGCCAGCTCAGACCGGGACAGGGCGAATGAGCAGTTCTTC.

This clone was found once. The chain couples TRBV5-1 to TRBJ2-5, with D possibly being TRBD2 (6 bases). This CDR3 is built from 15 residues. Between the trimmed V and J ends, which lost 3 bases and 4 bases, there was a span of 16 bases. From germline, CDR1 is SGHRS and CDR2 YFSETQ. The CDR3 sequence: CASSSGGDSGETQYF. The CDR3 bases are TGCGCCAGCAGCTCTGGAGGGGATTCGGGAGAGACCCAGTACTTC.

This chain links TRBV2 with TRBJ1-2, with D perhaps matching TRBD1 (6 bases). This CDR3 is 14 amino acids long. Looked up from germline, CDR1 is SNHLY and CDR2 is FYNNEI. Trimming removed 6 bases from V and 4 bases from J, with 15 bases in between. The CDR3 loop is CASSRDTLSYGYTF. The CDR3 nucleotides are TGTGCCAGCAGCCGGGACACCCTCAGCTATGGCTACACCTTC.

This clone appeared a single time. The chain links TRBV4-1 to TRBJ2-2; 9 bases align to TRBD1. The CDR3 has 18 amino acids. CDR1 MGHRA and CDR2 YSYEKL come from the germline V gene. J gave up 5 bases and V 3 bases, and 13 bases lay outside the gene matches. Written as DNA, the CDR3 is TGCGCCAGCAGCCAGAGGGGACAGGGATATGGTGGGACCGGGGAGCTGTTTTTT. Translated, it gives CASSQRGQGYGGTGELFF.

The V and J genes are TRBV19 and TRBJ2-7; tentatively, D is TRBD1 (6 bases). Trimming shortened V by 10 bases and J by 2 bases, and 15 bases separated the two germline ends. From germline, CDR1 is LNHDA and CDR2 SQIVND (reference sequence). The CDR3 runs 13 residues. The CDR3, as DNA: TGTGCCACCCTGGGGGCCGGGGCCTACGAGCAGTACTTC. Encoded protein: CATLGAGAYEQYF.

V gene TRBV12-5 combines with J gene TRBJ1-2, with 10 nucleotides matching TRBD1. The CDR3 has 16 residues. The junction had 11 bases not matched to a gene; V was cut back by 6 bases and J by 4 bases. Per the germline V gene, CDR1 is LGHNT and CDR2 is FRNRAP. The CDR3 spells CASGGDRQGAVYGYTF. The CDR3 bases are TGTGCTAGTGGCGGCGATCGACAGGGGGCTGTCTATGGCTACACCTTC. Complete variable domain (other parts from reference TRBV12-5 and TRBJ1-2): DARVTQTPRHKVTEMGQEVTMRCQPILGHNTVFWYRQTMMQGLELLAYFRNRAPLDDSGMPKDRFSAEMPDATLATLKIQPSEPRDSAVYFCASGGDRQGAVYGYTFGSGTRLTVV.

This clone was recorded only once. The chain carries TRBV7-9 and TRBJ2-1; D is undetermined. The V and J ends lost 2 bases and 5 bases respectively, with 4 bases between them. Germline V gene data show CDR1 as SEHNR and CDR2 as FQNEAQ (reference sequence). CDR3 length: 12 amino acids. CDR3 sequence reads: CASSLPNNEQFF. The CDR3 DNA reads TGTGCCAGCAGCTTACCTAACAATGAGCAGTTCTTC.

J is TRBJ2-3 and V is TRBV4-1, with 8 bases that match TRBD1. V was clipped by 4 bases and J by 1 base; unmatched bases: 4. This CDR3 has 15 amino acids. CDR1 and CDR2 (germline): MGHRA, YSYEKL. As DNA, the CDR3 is TGCGCCAGCAGCCCCAGGGGGCTGGGCACAGATACGCAGTATTTT. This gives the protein CASSPRGLGTDTQYF.

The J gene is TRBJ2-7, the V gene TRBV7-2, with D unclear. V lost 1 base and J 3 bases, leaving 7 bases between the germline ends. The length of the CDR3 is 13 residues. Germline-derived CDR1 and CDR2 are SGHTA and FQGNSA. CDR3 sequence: CASSLGSIYEQYF. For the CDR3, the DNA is TGTGCCAGCAGCTTAGGTAGTATCTACGAGCAGTACTTC. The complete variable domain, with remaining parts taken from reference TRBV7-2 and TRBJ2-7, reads GAGVSQSPSNKVTEKGKDVELRCDPISGHTALYWYRQSLGQGLEFLIYFQGNSAPDKSGLPSDRFSAERTGGSVSTLTIQRTQQEDSAVYLCASSLGSIYEQYFGPGTRLTVT.

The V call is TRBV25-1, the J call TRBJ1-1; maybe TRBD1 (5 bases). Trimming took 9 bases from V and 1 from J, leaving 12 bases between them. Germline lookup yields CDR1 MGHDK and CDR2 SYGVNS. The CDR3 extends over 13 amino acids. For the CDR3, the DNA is TGTGCCAGTTCACCGGGGGGGAACACTGAAGCTTTCTTT. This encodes CASSPGGNTEAFF.

The DNA for the CDR3 is TGTGCCAGTAGTACCCCGACAGGGGACACTGAAGCTTTCTTT. Protein product: CASSTPTGDTEAFF. The V and J genes are TRBV19 and TRBJ1-1; 8 positions match TRBD1. Trimming removed 4 bases from V and 3 bases from J; junction bases left unmatched: 4. The CDR3 covers 14 residues. Germline CDR1 is LNHDA and CDR2 is SQIVND (reference sequence).

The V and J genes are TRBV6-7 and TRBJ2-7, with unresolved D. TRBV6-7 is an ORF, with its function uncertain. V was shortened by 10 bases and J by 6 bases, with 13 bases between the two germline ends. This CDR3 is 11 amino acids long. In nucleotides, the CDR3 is TGTGCCACCCACCGCTACCTCGAGCAGTACTTC. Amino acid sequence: CATHRYLEQYF.

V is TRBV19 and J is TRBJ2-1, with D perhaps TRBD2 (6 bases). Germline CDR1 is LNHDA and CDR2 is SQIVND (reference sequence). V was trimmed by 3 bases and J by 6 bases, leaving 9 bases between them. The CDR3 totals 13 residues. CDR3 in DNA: TGTGCCAGTAGTATTGGAGGGGTCAATGAGCAGTTCTTC. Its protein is CASSIGGVNEQFF.

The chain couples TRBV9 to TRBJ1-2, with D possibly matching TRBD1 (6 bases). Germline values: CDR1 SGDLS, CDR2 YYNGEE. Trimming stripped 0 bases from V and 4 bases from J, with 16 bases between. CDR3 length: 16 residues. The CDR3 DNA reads TGTGCCAGCAGCGTAGGGGTGACAGGAGATATCTATGGCTACACCTTC. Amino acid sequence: CASSVGVTGDIYGYTF.

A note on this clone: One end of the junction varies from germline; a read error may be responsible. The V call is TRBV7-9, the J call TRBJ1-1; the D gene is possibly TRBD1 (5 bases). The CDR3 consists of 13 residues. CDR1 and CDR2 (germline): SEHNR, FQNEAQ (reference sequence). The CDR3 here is CSSGGTVGTEAFF. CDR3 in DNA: TGTTCCAGCGGCGGGACGGTGGGCACTGAAGCTTTCTTT. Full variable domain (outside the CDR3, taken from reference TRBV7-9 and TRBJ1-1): DTGVSQNPRHKITKRGQNVTFRCDPISEHNRLYWYRQTLGQGPEFLTYFQNEAQLEKSRLLSDRFSAERPKGSFSTLEIQRTEQGDSAMYLCSSGGTVGTEAFFGQGTRLTVV.

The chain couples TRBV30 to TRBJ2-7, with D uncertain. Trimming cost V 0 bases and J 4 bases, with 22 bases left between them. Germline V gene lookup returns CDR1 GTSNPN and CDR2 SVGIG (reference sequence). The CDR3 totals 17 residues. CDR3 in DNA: TGTGCCTGGAGTGTTCCTCTCTCTGAGGCCTGGTCGTACGAGCAGTACTTC. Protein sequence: CAWSVPLSEAWSYEQYF.

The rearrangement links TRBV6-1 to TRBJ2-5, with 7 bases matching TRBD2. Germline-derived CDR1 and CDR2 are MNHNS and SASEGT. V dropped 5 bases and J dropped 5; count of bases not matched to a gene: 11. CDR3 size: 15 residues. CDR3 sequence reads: CASSPNRIGRETQYF. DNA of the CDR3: TGTGCCAGCAGTCCGAACCGAATCGGGAGGGAGACCCAGTACTTC.

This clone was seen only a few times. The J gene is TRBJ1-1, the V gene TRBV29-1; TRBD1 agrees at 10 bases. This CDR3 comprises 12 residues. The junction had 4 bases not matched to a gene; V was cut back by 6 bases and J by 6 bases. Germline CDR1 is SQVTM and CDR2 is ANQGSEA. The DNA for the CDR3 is TGCAGCGTAGGGGGGACAGGGGCTGAAGCTTTCTTT. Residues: CSVGGTGAEAFF. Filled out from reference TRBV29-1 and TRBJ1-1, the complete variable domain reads SAVISQKPSRDICQRGTSLTIQCQVDSQVTMMFWYRQQPGQSLTLIATANQGSEATYESGFVIDKFPISRPNLTFSTLTVSNMSPEDSSIYLCSVGGTGAEAFFGQGTRLTVV.

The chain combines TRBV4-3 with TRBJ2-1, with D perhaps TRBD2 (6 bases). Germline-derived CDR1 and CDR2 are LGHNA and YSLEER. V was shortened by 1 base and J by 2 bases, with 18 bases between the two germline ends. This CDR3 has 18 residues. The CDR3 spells CASSQVGGRDITYNEQFF. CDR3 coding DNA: TGCGCCAGCAGCCAAGTGGGAGGTCGAGACATCACCTACAATGAGCAGTTCTTC.

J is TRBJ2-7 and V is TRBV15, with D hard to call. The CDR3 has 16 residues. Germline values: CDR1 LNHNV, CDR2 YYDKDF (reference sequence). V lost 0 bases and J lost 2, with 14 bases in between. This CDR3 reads CATSRDLLRIAYEQYF. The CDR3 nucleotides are TGTGCCACCAGCAGAGACCTGCTACGCATCGCCTACGAGCAGTACTTC. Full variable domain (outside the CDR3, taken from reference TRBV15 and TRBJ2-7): DAMVIQNPRYQVTQFGKPVTLSCSQTLNHNVMYWYQQKSSQAPKLLFHYYDKDFNNEADTPDNFQSRRPNTSFCFLDIRSPGLGDTAMYLCATSRDLLRIAYEQYFGPGTRLTVT.